The rows below give T cell receptor beta chains drawn from one sample of a study of control samples from healthy donors and cancer patients. Some clones are missing from TCRdb's copy, which holds only in-frame ones; the method was immunoSEQ multiplex PCR. This table holds some 130,000 clones, roughly 90% found once. What was sequenced was PBMCs. These receptors were obtained from a man aged 45 to 65 with head and neck cancer. Each CDR3 is given with its conserved first and last residue. The D gene is left open where the match is weak. Some rows have no size entry. The others give once, few or many, or a class for an expanded clone.

. | TRBV9 | . | CASSPQGGKNIQYF
. | TRBV3-1/TRBV3-2 | . | CASSQDGTPGTQYF
. | TRBV3-1/TRBV3-2 | TRBD2 | CASSPSRPGLARIAYNEQFF
. | TRBV28 | . | CASSSPSVWHTF
. | TRBV11-2 | . | CASSPRNGVVYGYTF
. | TRBV6-5 | TRBD2 | CASRNSGSDNEQFF
. | TRBV6-6 | TRBD2 | CASTETSGRYMGIQYF
. | TRBV6-5 | . | CASIEGLYEQYF
. | TRBV12-3/TRBV12-4 | . | CASSLAQTYEQYF
. | TRBV5-1 | TRBD1 | CASSFQGASYGYTF
. | TRBV25-1 | . | CASKVGHNSPLHF
once | TRBV30 | . | CAWSVSTANEKLFF
. | TRBV29-1 | TRBD1 | CSVGQGEVIDTQYF
. | TRBV19 | . | CASSTTQGKAGKAFF
. | TRBV7-8 | . | CASSQGRGTYNSPLHF
. | TRBV19 | TRBD1 | CASSTTSTGLEGYTF
. | TRBV3-1/TRBV3-2 | TRBD1 | CASSRAIGGQGLSPLHF
few | TRBV7-3 | . | CASSSTGNTEAFF
once | TRBV10-3 | . | CAISERETQYF
. | TRBV5-6 | TRBD2 | CASSLVLAGGEQFF
. | TRBV24-1 | . | CATSDPGQSRGYTF
. | TRBV28 | TRBD1 | CASSLWGTGDLTQYF
. | TRBV5-8 | TRBD1 | CASSQGQSSYEQYF
. | TRBV1 | . | CTSSRRGRGIQYF
. | TRBV30 | . | CAWSVAGLSNQPQHF
once | TRBV6-5 | . | CASSYRPGDNSPLHF
. | TRBV6-1 | . | CASSETITGRGYEQYF
. | TRBV7-3 | TRBD2 | CASSLTGLGDEQYF
. | TRBV24-1 | . | CATSAQGGDEQYF
. | TRBV29-1 | . | CSVSRPGANEKLFF
. | TRBV18 | . | CASSRSTGTNEKLFF
once | TRBV11-2 | TRBD2 | CASSLIWTSGGNEQFF
. | TRBV5-1 | . | CASSLAGRPYEQYF
. | TRBV7-9 | . | CASSLGWAGELFF
. | TRBV2 | . | CATGGQETQYF
once | TRBV15 | . | CATSRFSHRGNQPQHF
. | TRBV5-1 | . | CASTAPFTGELFF
. | TRBV5-1 | . | CASSLTDPNYGYTF
. | TRBV7-9 | TRBD1 | CASSLATGQAFF
. | TRBV6-1 | TRBD1 | CASREGSGTERAGELFF
. | TRBV19 | TRBD2 | CAIDSAGGLGNEQFF
. | TRBV15 | TRBD1 | CATSRGGLQGAGYTF
. | TRBV6-5 | TRBD1 | CASSPDRVTTEAFF
. | TRBV10-3 | . | CAISGGGGNNEQFF
once | TRBV2 | . | CASSFSGDAYEQYF
. | TRBV6-5 | . | CASRPPGRMNTEAFF
. | TRBV7-2 | TRBD1 | CASSFGTGANGELFF
. | TRBV18 | . | CASSPSPLEASGNTIYF
. | TRBV3-1/TRBV3-2 | . | CASSQVAGNTIYF
. | TRBV10-2 | . | CASSESDAEQYF